The entry that follows covers one TCR beta chain sequence. Antigen specificity is unknown. PCR was performed using 60 Vbeta and 13 Jbeta primers. The table came from immunoSEQ multiplex PCR; TCRdb's copy has only in-frame clones and leaves some out. Of about 140,000 clones in the sample, 70% to 85% were seen once. This specimen belongs to a study of cytomegalovirus exposure and HLA in healthy donors. Study conclusions and caveats: Solely CMV serostatus was available to characterize immune exposure. Some TCR beta chains (about 180 of them) were listed as cytomegalovirus-associated.

Sequences were obtained from PBMCs. This clonotype was sampled from a young man in good health and CMV-seropositive.

The CDR3 sequence: CASSTGQGATEAFF. Written as DNA, the CDR3 is TGTGCCAGCAGCACCGGACAGGGGGCGACTGAAGCTTTCTTT. The chain has TRBV7-9 and TRBJ1-1; 11 bases line up with TRBD1. In germline, CDR1 is SEHNR, CDR2 FQNEAQ (reference sequence). With V trimmed by 5 bases and J by 5 bases, 4 bases remained unmatched. The CDR3 runs to 14 residues.